The clone carrying this TCR beta chain was counted a single time. Its antigen is currently unknown. The V and J ends lost 3 bases and 1 base respectively, with 11 bases between them. The CDR3 extends over 14 amino acids. Germline CDR1 reads SGDLS; CDR2 reads YYNGEE. Some clones are missing from TCRdb's copy, which holds only in-frame ones; the method was immunoSEQ multiplex PCR. The top ten hold approximately 0.32% of the sample, which has roughly 410,000 clones, 96% seen once. These data belong to a study of shared clonotypes between healthy human individuals. Overall study: A donor's plate count was three for CD4 naive and three for CD4 memory; CD8 naive had two and CD8 memory one.

Findings and caveats of the study: Clonotype sharing among donors likely depends on sequencing depth.

Sequenced: memory CD8+ T cells sorted from blood. Subset in this sample: CD45RO+ cells pooled with CCR7-negative TemRA cells. The chain combines TRBV9 with TRBJ2-7; D perhaps matches TRBD2 (6 bases). This sequence originates from a man aged 25-40 years in good health. DNA of the CDR3: TGTGCCAGCAGCGCGACTAGTTGGTCCTACGAGCAGTACTTC. Amino acid sequence: CASSATSWSYEQYF.